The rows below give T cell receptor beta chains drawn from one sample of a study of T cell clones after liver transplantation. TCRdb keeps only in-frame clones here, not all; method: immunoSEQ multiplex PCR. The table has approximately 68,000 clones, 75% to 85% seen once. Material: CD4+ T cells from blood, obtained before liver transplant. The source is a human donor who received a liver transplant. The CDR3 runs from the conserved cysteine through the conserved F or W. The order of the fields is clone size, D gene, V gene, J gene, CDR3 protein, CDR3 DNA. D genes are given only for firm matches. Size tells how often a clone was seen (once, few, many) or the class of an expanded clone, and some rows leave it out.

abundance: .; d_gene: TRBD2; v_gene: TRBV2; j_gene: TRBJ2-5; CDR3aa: CASSENGRADETQYF; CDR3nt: TGTGCCAGCAGTGAAAACGGGAGGGCCGATGAGACCCAGTACTTC
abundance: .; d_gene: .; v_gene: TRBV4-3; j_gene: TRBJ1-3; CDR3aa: CASSHTPGQSGNTIYF; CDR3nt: TGCGCCAGCAGCCATACCCCCGGACAGTCTGGAAACACCATATATTTT
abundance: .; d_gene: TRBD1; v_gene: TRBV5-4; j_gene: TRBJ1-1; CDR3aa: CASRTDRASTEAFF; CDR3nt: TGTGCCAGCAGAACGGACAGGGCTTCGACTGAAGCTTTCTTT
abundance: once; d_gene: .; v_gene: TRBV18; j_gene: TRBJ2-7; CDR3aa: CASSPQGGVYEQYF; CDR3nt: TGTGCCAGCTCACCGCAAGGTGGGGTTTACGAGCAGTACTTC
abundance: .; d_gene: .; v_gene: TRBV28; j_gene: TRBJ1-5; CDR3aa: CASSRVPINQPQHF; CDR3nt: TGTGCCAGCAGCCGGGTCCCAATCAATCAGCCCCAGCATTTT
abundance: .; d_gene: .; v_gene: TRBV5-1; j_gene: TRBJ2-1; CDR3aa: CASASTQPYNEQFF; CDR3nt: TGCGCCAGCGCCTCTACCCAGCCTTACAATGAGCAGTTCTTC
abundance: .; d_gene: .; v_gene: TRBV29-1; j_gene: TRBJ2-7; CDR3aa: CSVGLSDEQYF; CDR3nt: TGCAGCGTTGGACTTAGCGACGAGCAGTACTTC
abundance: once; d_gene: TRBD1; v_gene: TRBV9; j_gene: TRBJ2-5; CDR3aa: CASSGGDRIPGETQYF; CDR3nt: TGTGCCAGCAGCGGGGGGGACAGGATCCCCGGGGAGACCCAGTACTTC
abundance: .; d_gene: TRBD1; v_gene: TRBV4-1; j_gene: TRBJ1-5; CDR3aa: CASSQGDRGLQPQHF; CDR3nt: TGCGCCAGCAGCCAAGGGGACAGGGGGCTTCAGCCCCAGCATTTT
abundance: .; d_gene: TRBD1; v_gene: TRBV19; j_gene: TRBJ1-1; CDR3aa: CATRQGRAKHTEAFF; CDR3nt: TGTGCCACCAGACAGGGAAGGGCGAAACACACTGAAGCTTTCTTT
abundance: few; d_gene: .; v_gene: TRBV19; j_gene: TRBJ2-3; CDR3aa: CASGFDRDTQYF; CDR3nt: TGTGCCTCTGGCTTTGATCGAGATACGCAGTATTTT
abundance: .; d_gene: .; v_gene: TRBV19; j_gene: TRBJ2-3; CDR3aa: CASSADRAGTDTQYF; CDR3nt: TGTGCCAGTAGTGCCGACAGGGCGGGGACAGATACGCAGTATTTT
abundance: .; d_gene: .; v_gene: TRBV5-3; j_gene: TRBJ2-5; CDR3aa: CARSLVPDLETQYF; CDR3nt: TGTGCCAGAAGCTTGGTGCCAGATCTAGAGACCCAGTACTTC
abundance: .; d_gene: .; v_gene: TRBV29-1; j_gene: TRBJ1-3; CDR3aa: CSAHMSSGNTIYF; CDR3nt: TGCAGCGCCCACATGAGCTCTGGAAACACCATATATTTT
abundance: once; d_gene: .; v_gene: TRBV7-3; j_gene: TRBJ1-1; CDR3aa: CASRRSVDTEAFF; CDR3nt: TGTGCCAGCAGGCGAAGTGTGGACACTGAAGCTTTCTTT
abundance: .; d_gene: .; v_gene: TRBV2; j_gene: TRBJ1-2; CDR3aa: CASIRGDGDYGYTF; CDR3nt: TGTGCCAGCATACGAGGGGACGGAGACTATGGCTACACCTTC
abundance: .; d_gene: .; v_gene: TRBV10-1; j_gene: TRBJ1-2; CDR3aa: CASSERGHFGGYTF; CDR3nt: TGCGCCAGCAGTGAGAGGGGACACTTTGGGGGCTACACCTTC
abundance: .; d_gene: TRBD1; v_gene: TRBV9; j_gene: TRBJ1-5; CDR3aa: CASSVAGQENQPQHF; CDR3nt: TGTGCCAGCAGCGTAGCGGGACAGGAAAATCAGCCCCAGCATTTT
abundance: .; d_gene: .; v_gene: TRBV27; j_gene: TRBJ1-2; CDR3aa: CASSPIGAYYGYTF; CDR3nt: TGTGCCAGCAGTCCTATAGGGGCTTACTATGGCTACACCTTC
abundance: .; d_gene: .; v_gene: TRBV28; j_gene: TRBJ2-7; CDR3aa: CASSSQGGSYEQYF; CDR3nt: TGTGCCAGCAGTTCTCAGGGGGGTTCCTACGAGCAGTACTTC
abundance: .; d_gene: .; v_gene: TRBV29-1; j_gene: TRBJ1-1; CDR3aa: CSVGVAGKTAFF; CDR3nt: TGCAGCGTTGGGGTGGCGGGGAAGACGGCTTTCTTT
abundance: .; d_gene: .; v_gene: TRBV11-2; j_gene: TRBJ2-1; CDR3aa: CASSLPGTASEQFF; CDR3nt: TGTGCCAGCAGCTTACCGGGGACCGCCAGTGAGCAGTTCTTC
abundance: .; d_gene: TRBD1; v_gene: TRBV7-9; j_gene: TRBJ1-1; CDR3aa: CASSPQGAANTEAFF; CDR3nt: TGTGCCAGCAGCCCCCAGGGGGCAGCGAACACTGAAGCTTTCTTT
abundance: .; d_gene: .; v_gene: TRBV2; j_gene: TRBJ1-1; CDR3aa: CASRMSGVDTEAFF; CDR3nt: TGTGCCAGCAGAATGTCGGGAGTAGACACTGAAGCTTTCTTT
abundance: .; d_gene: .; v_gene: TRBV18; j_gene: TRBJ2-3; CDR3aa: CASSPISGTDTQYF; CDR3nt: TGTGCCAGCTCACCAATTTCGGGGACAGATACGCAGTATTTT
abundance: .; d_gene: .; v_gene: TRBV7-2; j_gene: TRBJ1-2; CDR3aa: CASSAQAANYGYTF; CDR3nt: TGTGCCAGCAGCGCCCAGGCCGCTAACTATGGCTACACCTTC
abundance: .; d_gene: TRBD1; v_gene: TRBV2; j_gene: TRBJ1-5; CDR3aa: CASRITGGSNQPQHF; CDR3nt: TGTGCCAGCAGGATAACAGGGGGGAGCAATCAGCCCCAGCATTTT
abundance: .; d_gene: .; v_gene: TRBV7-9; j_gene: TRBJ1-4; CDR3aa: CASSLQGFWEKLFF; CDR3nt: TGTGCCAGCAGCTTACAGGGTTTTTGGGAAAAACTGTTTTTT
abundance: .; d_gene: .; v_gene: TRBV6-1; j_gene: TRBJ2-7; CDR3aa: CASSEPRQANYEQYF; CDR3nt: TGTGCCAGCAGTGAACCAAGACAGGCCAACTACGAGCAGTACTTC
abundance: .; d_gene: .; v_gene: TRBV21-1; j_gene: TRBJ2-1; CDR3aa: CASSPRNNNEQFF; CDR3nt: TGTGCCAGCAGCCCTAGGAACAACAATGAGCAGTTCTTC
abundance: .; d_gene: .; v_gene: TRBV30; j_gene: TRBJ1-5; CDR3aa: CAWSGQLDQPQHF; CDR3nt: TGTGCCTGGAGTGGGCAGTTGGATCAGCCCCAGCATTTT
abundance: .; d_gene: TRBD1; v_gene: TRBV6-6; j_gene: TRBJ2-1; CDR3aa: CASSYGTGLNEQFF; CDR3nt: TGTGCCAGCAGTTATGGGACAGGCCTCAATGAGCAGTTCTTC
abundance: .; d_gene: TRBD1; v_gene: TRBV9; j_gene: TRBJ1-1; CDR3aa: CASSRDRVMNTEAFF; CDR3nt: TGTGCCAGTTCCCGGGACAGAGTCATGAACACTGAAGCTTTCTTT
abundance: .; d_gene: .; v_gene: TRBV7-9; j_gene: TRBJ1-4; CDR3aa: CASSFSRETEKLFF; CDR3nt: TGTGCCAGCAGCTTTTCCCGGGAAACTGAAAAACTGTTTTTT
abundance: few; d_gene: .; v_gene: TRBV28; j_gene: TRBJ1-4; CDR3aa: CASSLPGQKLFF; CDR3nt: TGTGCCAGCAGCCTCCCGGGACAAAAACTGTTTTTT
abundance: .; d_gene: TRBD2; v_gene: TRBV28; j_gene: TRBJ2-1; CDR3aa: CASDGTSGHGEQFF; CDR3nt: TGTGCCAGCGATGGGACTAGCGGGCATGGTGAGCAGTTCTTC
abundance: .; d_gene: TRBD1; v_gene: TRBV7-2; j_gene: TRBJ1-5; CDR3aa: CASSLSRGLGNQPQHF; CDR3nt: TGTGCCAGCAGCTTATCCAGGGGGCTTGGCAATCAGCCCCAGCATTTT
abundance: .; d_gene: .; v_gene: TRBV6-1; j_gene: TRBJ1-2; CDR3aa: CASRGAYGYTF; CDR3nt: TGTGCCAGCAGGGGTGCCTATGGCTACACCTTC
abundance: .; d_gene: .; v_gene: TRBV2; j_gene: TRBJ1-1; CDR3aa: CASRTLDRTNTEAFF; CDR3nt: TGTGCCAGCAGAACATTAGACAGAACGAACACTGAAGCTTTCTTT
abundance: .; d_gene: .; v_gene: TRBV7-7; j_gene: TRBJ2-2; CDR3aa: CASSFSEDHSNTGELFF; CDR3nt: TGTGCTAGCAGCTTCTCAGAGGATCACTCGAACACCGGGGAGCTGTTTTTT
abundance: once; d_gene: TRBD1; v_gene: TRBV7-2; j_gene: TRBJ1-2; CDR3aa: CASSLTQGLGYTF; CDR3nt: TGTGCCAGCAGCTTAACACAGGGGTTAGGCTACACCTTC
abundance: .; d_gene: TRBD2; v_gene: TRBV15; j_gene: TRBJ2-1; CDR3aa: CATSTATSGRRNEQFF; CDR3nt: TGTGCCACCAGCACCGCGACTAGCGGGAGGAGGAATGAGCAGTTCTTC
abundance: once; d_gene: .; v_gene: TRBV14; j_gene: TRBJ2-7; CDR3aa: CASSQTRGSYEQYF; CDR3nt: TGTGCCAGCAGCCAAACGCGGGGATCCTACGAGCAGTACTTC
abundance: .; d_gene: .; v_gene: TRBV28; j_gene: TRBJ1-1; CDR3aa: CASRSRNTEAFF; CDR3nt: TGTGCCAGCAGGTCCAGGAACACTGAAGCTTTCTTT
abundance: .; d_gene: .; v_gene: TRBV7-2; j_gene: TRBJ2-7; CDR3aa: CASSLAPQTVGYEQYF; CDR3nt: TGTGCCAGCAGCTTAGCCCCACAGACAGTTGGCTACGAGCAGTACTTC
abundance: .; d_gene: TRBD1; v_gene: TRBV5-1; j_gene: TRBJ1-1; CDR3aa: CASSLQGYTEAFF; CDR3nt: TGCGCCAGCAGCTTACAGGGGTACACTGAAGCTTTCTTT
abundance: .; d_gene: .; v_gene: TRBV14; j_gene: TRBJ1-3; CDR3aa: CASSHAGFSGNTIYF; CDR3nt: TGTGCCAGCAGCCATGCAGGGTTCTCCGGAAACACCATATATTTT
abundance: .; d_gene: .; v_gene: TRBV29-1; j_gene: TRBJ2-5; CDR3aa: CSAGQVETQYF; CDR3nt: TGCAGCGCCGGTCAGGTAGAGACCCAGTACTTC
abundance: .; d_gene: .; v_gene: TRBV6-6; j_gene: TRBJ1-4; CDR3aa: CASSYREVGEKLFF; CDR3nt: TGTGCCAGCAGTTACAGGGAAGTAGGAGAAAAACTGTTTTTT
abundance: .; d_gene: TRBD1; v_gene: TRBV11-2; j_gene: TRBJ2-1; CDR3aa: CASGWGQGINEQFF; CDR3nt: TGTGCCAGCGGCTGGGGACAGGGGATCAATGAGCAGTTCTTC
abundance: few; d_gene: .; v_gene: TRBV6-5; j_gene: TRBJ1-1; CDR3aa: CASTLAGGSTEAFF; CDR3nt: TGTGCCAGCACCCTCGCCGGGGGCTCCACTGAAGCTTTCTTT